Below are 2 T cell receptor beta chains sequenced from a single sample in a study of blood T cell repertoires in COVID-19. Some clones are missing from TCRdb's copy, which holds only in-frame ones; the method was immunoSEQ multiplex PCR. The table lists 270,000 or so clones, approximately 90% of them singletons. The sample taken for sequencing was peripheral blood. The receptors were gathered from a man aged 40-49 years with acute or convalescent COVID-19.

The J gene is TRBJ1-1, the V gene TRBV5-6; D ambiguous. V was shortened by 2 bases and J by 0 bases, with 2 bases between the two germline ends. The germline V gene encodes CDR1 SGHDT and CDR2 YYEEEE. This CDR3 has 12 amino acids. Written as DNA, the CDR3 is TGTGCCAGCAGCTTCGTGAACACTGAAGCTTTCTTT. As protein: CASSFVNTEAFF.

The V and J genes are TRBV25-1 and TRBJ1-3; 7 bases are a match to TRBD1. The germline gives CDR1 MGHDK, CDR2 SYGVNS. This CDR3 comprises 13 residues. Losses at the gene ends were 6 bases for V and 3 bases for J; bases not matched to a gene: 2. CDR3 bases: TGTGCCAGCAGCCCAGGGGGTGGAAACACCATATATTTT. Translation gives CASSPGGGNTIYF. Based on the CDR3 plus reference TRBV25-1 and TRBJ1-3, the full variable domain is EADIYQTPRYLVIGTGKKITLECSQTMGHDKMYWYQQDPGMELHLIHYSYGVNSTEKGDLSSESTVSRIRTEHFPLTLESARPSHTSQYLCASSPGGGNTIYFGEGSWLTVV.